A single sample gave rise to the 4 T cell receptor beta chains below, sequenced in a study of identical twins. In TCRdb, the 5' RACE reads were re-called with MiXCR into one record per CDR3 protein. The sample lists about 1.7 million distinct CDR3 sequences, under 35% occurring once. Sequencing input: cord blood. The receptor set was obtained from a newborn girl in good health.

This clonotype was counted once. This chain links TRBV27 with TRBJ2-1; D ambiguous. The germline CDR1 and CDR2 sequences are MNHEY and SMNVEV (reference sequence). The CDR3 contains 12 residues. V was pared by 8 bases and J by 4 bases, with 9 bases between. The CDR3, as DNA: TGTGCCAGCGGTCTATTTTACAATGAGCAGTTCTTC. Its protein is CASGLFYNEQFF.

The chain uses TRBV20-1 and TRBJ2-1; TRBD2 aligns across 12 bases. The CDR3 has 14 amino acids. Germline-derived CDR1 and CDR2 are DFQATT and SNEGSKA (reference sequence). The J segment lost 7 bases and the V segment lost 5 bases, leaving 6 bases of the junction unmatched. CDR3 sequence (DNA): TGCAGTGCTCTAGCGGGGGGGCCCTTGAATGAGCAGTTCTTC. Its protein is CSALAGGPLNEQFF.

There are a few counts of this clonotype. The rearrangement joins TRBV20-1 to TRBJ2-4; a weak D match, TRBD2 (5 bases). CDR1 is DFQATT, CDR2 SNEGSKA, per germline (reference sequence). Trimming removed 3 bases from V and 6 bases from J, with 9 bases in between. This CDR3 has 12 amino acids. CDR3: CSASPRGNIQYF. The CDR3 DNA reads TGCAGTGCTAGTCCCCGGGGAAACATTCAGTACTTC.

J is TRBJ2-7 and V is TRBV4-2, with TRBD1 matching 7 bases. Germline CDR1 and CDR2: LGHNA and YNFKEQ. The CDR3 runs 13 residues. V lost 6 bases, J lost 1 base, and 3 bases stayed unmatched. The CDR3 DNA is TGTGCCAGCAGGACGGACAGGTCCTACGAGCAGTACTTC. Its protein is CASRTDRSYEQYF.